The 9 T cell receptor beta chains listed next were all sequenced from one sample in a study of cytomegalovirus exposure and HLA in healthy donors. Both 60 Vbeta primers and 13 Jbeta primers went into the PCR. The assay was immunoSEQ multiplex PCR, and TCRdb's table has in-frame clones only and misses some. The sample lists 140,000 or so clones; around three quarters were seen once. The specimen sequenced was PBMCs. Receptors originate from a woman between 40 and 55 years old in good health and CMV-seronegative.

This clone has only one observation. For the CDR3, the DNA is TGTGCCAGCAGCCCCCTCGCAGATACGCAGTATTTT. This codes for CASSPLADTQYF. The rearrangement links TRBV7-9 to TRBJ2-3; D is uncertain. The CDR3 totals 12 residues. Germline values: CDR1 SEHNR, CDR2 FQNEAQ (reference sequence). The V and J ends lost 5 bases and 4 bases respectively, with 7 bases between them.

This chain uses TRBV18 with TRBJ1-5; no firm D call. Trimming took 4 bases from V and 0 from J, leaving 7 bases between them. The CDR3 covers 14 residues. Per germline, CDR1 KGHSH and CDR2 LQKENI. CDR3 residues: CASSQGSSNQPQHF. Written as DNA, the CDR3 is TGTGCCAGCTCACAAGGGAGTAGCAATCAGCCCCAGCATTTT. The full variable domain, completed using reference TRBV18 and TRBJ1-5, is NAGVMQNPRHLVRRRGQEARLRCSPMKGHSHVYWYRQLPEEGLKFMVYLQKENIIDESGMPKERFSAEFPKEGPSILRIQQVVRGDSAAYFCASSQGSSNQPQHFGDGTRLSIL.

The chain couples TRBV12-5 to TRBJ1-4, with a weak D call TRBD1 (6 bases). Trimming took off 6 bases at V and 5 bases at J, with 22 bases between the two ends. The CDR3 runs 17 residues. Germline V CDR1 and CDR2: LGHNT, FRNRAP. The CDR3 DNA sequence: TGTGCTAGTGGGGGTACGCCCCCGGGACACCAGAATGAAAAACTGTTTTTT. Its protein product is CASGGTPPGHQNEKLFF.

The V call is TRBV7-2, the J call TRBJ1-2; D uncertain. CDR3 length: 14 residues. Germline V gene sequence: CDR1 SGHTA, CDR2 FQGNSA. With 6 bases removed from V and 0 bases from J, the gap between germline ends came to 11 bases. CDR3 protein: CASSMWGANYGYTF. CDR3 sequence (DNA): TGTGCCAGCAGTATGTGGGGAGCTAACTATGGCTACACCTTC. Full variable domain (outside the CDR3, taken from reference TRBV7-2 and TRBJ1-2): GAGVSQSPSNKVTEKGKDVELRCDPISGHTALYWYRQSLGQGLEFLIYFQGNSAPDKSGLPSDRFSAERTGGSVSTLTIQRTQQEDSAVYLCASSMWGANYGYTFGSGTRLTVV.

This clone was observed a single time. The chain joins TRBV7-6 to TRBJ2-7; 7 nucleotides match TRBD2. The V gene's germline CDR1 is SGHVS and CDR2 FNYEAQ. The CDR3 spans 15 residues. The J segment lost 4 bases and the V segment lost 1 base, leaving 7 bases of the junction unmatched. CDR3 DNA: TGTGCCAGCAGCTTAGTTCCGGGGGGTCGGTACGAGCAGTACTTC. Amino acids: CASSLVPGGRYEQYF. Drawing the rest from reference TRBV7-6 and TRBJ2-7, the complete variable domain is GAGVSQSPRYKVTKRGQDVALRCDPISGHVSLYWYRQALGQGPEFLTYFNYEAQQDKSGLPNDRFSAERPEGSISTLTIQRTEQRDSAMYRCASSLVPGGRYEQYFGPGTRLTVT.

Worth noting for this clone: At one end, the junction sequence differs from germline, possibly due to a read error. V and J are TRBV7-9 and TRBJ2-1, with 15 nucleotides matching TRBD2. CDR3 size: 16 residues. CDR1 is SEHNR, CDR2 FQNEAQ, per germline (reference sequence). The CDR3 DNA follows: TGTTCCAGCAGTTCGGGACTAGCGGGAGGCGTGGGTGAGCAGTTCTTC. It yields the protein CSSSSGLAGGVGEQFF.

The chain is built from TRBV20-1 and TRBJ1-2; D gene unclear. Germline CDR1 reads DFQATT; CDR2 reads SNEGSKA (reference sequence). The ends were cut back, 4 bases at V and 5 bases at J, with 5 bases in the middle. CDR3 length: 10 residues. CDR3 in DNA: TGCAGTGCTAACGAGTATGGCTACACCTTC. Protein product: CSANEYGYTF.

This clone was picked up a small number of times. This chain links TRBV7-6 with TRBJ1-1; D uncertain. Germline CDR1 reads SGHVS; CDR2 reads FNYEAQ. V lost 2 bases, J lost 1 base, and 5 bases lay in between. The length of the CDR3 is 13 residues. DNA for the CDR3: TGTGCCAGCAGCTTATTGCGGAACACTGAAGCTTTCTTT. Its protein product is CASSLLRNTEAFF.

The CDR3 is CASSQDGQVRNTGELFF. DNA of the CDR3: TGCGCCAGCAGCCAAGATGGGCAGGTCAGGAACACCGGGGAGCTGTTTTTT. The chain has TRBV4-1 and TRBJ2-2; D unresolved. With 0 bases removed from V and 1 base from J, the gap between germline ends came to 12 bases. The germline V gene encodes CDR1 MGHRA and CDR2 YSYEKL. This CDR3 is 17 amino acids long.